This record covers a single TCR beta chain. Its antigen is unknown. TCRdb keeps only in-frame clones here, not all; method: immunoSEQ multiplex PCR. The data contain about 130,000 clones, around 89% of them singletons. The data were obtained in a study of T cell responses to AZD1222 COVID-19 vaccine. Across the study: Whether given at about 4 or about 12 weeks, second doses were pooled.

V was clipped by 2 bases and J by 1 base, with 12 bases between them. The CDR3 spans 16 residues. The germline V gene has CDR1 SGHRS and CDR2 YFSETQ. Findings of the study overall: A mostly white British donor set with more females was recruited, and clonal diversity was possibly underestimated. Nearly half of spike-specific TCRs reportedly target variant regions that are unmutated in the B.1.351 and B.1.1.7 variants. Baseline seropositivity occurred in only a handful of AZD1222 recipients.

This specimen consisted of peripheral blood, obtained on day 0 of AZD1222 vaccination. The sequence derives from an adult in good health. The chain joins TRBV5-1 to TRBJ2-2, with D perhaps matching TRBD1 or TRBD2 (5 bases each). The CDR3 loop is CASSFYWDGNTGELFF. CDR3 nucleotides: TGCGCCAGCAGCTTCTACTGGGACGGGAACACCGGGGAGCTGTTTTTT.